The rows below give T cell receptor beta chains drawn from one sample of a study of T cell repertoires in cytomegalovirus infection. MiXCR, run by TCRdb on the reads, gives a single entry per CDR3 protein. The sample has approximately 100,000 distinct CDR3 sequences, roughly 40% seen once. These receptors' targets are unknown. Sequenced here: CD8+ T cells from cultured PBMCs, sampled from culture after CMV antigen stimulation. Receptors were obtained from a human donor in good health (CMV status not recorded). Some clones in this sample may be carry-over from other donors' samples. Both conserved end residues are part of each CDR3. The D gene is left open where the match is weak. The size of a clone is reported for some rows only, either as once, few or many, or as a class for expanded clones.

D gene	clone size	J gene	V gene	CDR3 length	CDR3 DNA	CDR3 protein
-	-	TRBJ2-1	TRBV28	14	TGTGCCAGCAGTTTCAGCCAGGGGTACAATGAGCAGTTCTTC	CASSFSQGYNEQFF
TRBD2	-	TRBJ2-1	TRBV7-2	16	TGTGCCAGCAGCTTAGTTACCGGGGGGGTCTACAATGAGCAGTTCTTC	CASSLVTGGVYNEQFF
-	-	TRBJ2-3	TRBV5-4	13	TGTGCCAGCAGCGGGACTGACACAGATACGCAGTATTTT	CASSGTDTDTQYF
TRBD2	once	TRBJ2-7	TRBV7-9	15	TGTGCCAGCAGCTCTAGCGGGGGCTCCCCCTACGAGCAGTACTTC	CASSSSGGSPYEQYF
-	-	TRBJ1-6	TRBV4-1	15	TGCGCCAGCAGCCAACCGGGGCAAAATAATTCACCCCTCCACTTT	CASSQPGQNNSPLHF
-	-	TRBJ1-1	TRBV12-3/TRBV12-4	15	TGTGCCAGCAGCCACGTTGGGTCGCGGGACGGGTGGGCTTTCTTT	CASSHVGSRDGWAFF
-	-	TRBJ1-1	TRBV4-2	14	TGTGCCAGCAGCCAAGTTACTGAGAACACTGAAGCTTTCTTT	CASSQVTENTEAFF
-	-	TRBJ2-6	TRBV2	18	TGTGCCAGCACAATAGGGACCAGGGGCCTCTCTGGGGCCAACGTCCTGACTTTC	CASTIGTRGLSGANVLTF
-	-	TRBJ1-1	TRBV7-3	11	TGTGCCAGCATCGAGGCATTTGAAGCTTTCTTT	CASIEAFEAFF
TRBD1	-	TRBJ2-3	TRBV27	15	TGTGCCAGCAGTCCACTCGGGACAGGGGAAGATACGCAGTATTTT	CASSPLGTGEDTQYF
TRBD1	-	TRBJ1-1	TRBV6-2/TRBV6-3	14	TGTGCCAGCAGTTATCAGGGGGCCAACACTGAAGCTTTCTTT	CASSYQGANTEAFF
TRBD2	few	TRBJ2-1	TRBV20-1	15	TGCAGTGCGTACACCGGGACTAGCGGGGACAATGAGCAGTTCTTC	CSAYTGTSGDNEQFF
TRBD2	-	TRBJ2-3	TRBV7-2	14	TGTGCCAGCAGCCCAGCGGGGGGAACAGATACGCAGTATTTT	CASSPAGGTDTQYF
-	-	TRBJ1-1	TRBV24-1	13	TGTGCCACCCAACCCGGCACGAACACTGAAGCTTTCTTT	CATQPGTNTEAFF
TRBD1	many	TRBJ1-2	TRBV7-8	17	TGTGCCAGCAGCTTAGCTGCCGAGGGACAGGGGGCTGTTGGCTACACCTTC	CASSLAAEGQGAVGYTF
-	-	TRBJ1-2	TRBV7-2	16	TGTGCCAGCAGCTTAGACCGTATAGGGTATGGGTATGGCTACACCTTC	CASSLDRIGYGYGYTF
-	many	TRBJ2-3	TRBV4-1	17	TGCGCCAGCAGCCAAAACAACAGGGATCCAAACACAGATACGCAGTATTTT	CASSQNNRDPNTDTQYF
TRBD2	-	TRBJ2-1	TRBV4-1	18	TGCGCCAGCAGCCAAGAAGGTTCAGCGGGGGGAATGTACAATGAGCAGTTCTTC	CASSQEGSAGGMYNEQFF
-	-	TRBJ1-1	TRBV6-1	13	TGTGCCAGCAGTGAGGTCACAGGCGCTGAAGCTTTCTTT	CASSEVTGAEAFF
-	-	TRBJ1-5	TRBV15	15	TGTGCCACCAGCGGATCGTCTTGGGGCAATCAGCCCCAGCATTTT	CATSGSSWGNQPQHF
-	-	TRBJ1-6	TRBV4-1	16	TGCGCCAGCAGCCAAGATCAGGTCTCCTATAATTCACCCCTCCACTTT	CASSQDQVSYNSPLHF
TRBD2	once	TRBJ2-3	TRBV5-6	14	TGTGCCAGCAGCTTGGTCGCTAGCGGGGATACGCAGTATTTT	CASSLVASGDTQYF
TRBD2	-	TRBJ2-2	TRBV6-5	19	TGTGCCAGCAGTTACTTGGGACTAGCGGGGGGGCCTAACACCGGGGAGCTGTTTTTT	CASSYLGLAGGPNTGELFF
TRBD1	-	TRBJ2-2	TRBV6-5	14	TGTGCCAGCAGTCCCGGGACAGGGACCGGGGAGCTGTTTTTT	CASSPGTGTGELFF
-	many	TRBJ2-2	TRBV7-8	17	TGTGCCAGCAGCGGGATGGGACTGGGTTCGACCACCGGGGAGCTGTTTTTT	CASSGMGLGSTTGELFF
-	few	TRBJ2-1	TRBV28	13	TGTGCCAGCAGTCTCGGGATGATCGATGAGCAGTTCTTC	CASSLGMIDEQFF
-	-	TRBJ2-2	TRBV7-8	16	TGTGCCAGCAGCTTACGTGGGGGGACGAACACCGGGGAGCTGTTTTTT	CASSLRGGTNTGELFF
-	-	TRBJ1-6	TRBV4-1	13	TGTGCCAGCAGCCAAGAAGGGCGTTCACCCCTCCACTTT	CASSQEGRSPLHF
-	once	TRBJ2-3	TRBV4-1	14	TGCGCCAGCAGCCTTTTCTTTCCCCCAGATACGCAGTATTTT	CASSLFFPPDTQYF
TRBD1	-	TRBJ1-1	TRBV7-6	13	TGTGCCAGCAGTTACACAGGGGCCGCTGAAGCTTTCTTT	CASSYTGAAEAFF
TRBD1	-	TRBJ2-1	TRBV6-1	15	TGTGCCAGCAGTGAAAGGACAGGCCGCGACGATGAGCAGTTCTTC	CASSERTGRDDEQFF
TRBD1	-	TRBJ2-1	TRBV4-1	15	TGCGCCAGCAGCCAAGGGGACAGGGCCTACAATGAGCAGTTCTTC	CASSQGDRAYNEQFF
-	many	TRBJ2-5	TRBV7-8	13	TGTGCCAGCAGCCCAGCGTTGCAAGAGACCCAGTACTTC	CASSPALQETQYF
-	-	TRBJ2-2	TRBV11-3	13	TGTGCCAGCAGCTTTACCCTCGGCGGGGAGCTGTTTTTT	CASSFTLGGELFF
-	-	TRBJ1-2	TRBV6-6	13	TGTGCCAGCCTCCCAGGGATGAACTATGGCTACACCTTC	CASLPGMNYGYTF
TRBD2	few	TRBJ2-3	TRBV6-2/TRBV6-3	14	TGTGCCAGCAGTGGACTAGACCTCACAGATACGCAGTATTTT	CASSGLDLTDTQYF
-	-	TRBJ2-5	TRBV27	16	TGTGCCAGCAGTTCTCAGCGGGGGCCAGGGGGAGAGACCCAGTACTTC	CASSSQRGPGGETQYF
-	few	TRBJ2-5	TRBV6-6	16	TGTGCCAGCAGTCGCCGGGGGTCAAACCTCGGGGAGACCCAGTACTTC	CASSRRGSNLGETQYF
TRBD2	-	TRBJ2-3	TRBV6-6	15	TGTGCCAGCAGCCCGGCTAGCGGGGGGGCAGATACGCAGTATTTT	CASSPASGGADTQYF
-	few	TRBJ2-2	TRBV7-6	15	TGTGCCAGCAGCTTAGGGATGGGGGGACCCGGGGAGCTGTTTTTT	CASSLGMGGPGELFF
TRBD2	-	TRBJ2-5	TRBV27	15	TGTGCCAGCAGTTTAACCCTAGCGGGGGCCGAGACCCAGTACTTC	CASSLTLAGAETQYF
-	-	TRBJ1-1	TRBV2	15	TGTGCCAGCACTCAGATCTGGGCGGGGGACACTGAAGCTTTCTTT	CASTQIWAGDTEAFF